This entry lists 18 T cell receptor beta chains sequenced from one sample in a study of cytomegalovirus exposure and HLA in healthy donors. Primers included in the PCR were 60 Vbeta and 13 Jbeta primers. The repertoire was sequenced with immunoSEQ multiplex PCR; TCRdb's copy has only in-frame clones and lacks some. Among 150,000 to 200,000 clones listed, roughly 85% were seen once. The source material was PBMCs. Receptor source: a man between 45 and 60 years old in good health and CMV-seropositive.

CDR3 sequence: CASSYSDRGRGNEQYF. The DNA for the CDR3 is TGTGCCAGCAGTTACTCGGACAGGGGTAGAGGAAACGAGCAGTACTTC. J is TRBJ2-7 and V is TRBV6-6; 9 nucleotides align to TRBD1. CDR1 and CDR2 from the germline V gene are MNHNY and SVGAGI (reference sequence). CDR3 size: 16 residues. Trimming removed 0 bases from V and 5 bases from J; junction bases left unmatched: 8.

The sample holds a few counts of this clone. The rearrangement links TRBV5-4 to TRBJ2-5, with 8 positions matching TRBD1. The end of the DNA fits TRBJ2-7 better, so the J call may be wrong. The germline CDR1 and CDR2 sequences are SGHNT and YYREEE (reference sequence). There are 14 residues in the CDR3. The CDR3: CASSFTGGIYEQYF. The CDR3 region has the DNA TGTGCCAGCAGCTTCACAGGGGGTATCTACGAGCAGTACTTC.

The CDR3 DNA sequence: TGTGCCACCAGCAGAGACAGGGAATTAAGCAATCAGCCCCAGCATTTT. It is translated as CATSRDRELSNQPQHF. The chain employs TRBV15 and TRBJ1-5; the D gene is possibly TRBD1 (5 bases). The germline V gene encodes CDR1 LNHNV and CDR2 YYDKDF (reference sequence). The length of the CDR3 is 16 residues. With 0 bases removed from V and 1 base from J, the gap between germline ends came to 10 bases. Full variable domain (rest looked up from reference TRBV15 and TRBJ1-5): DAMVIQNPRYQVTQFGKPVTLSCSQTLNHNVMYWYQQKSSQAPKLLFHYYDKDFNNEADTPDNFQSRRPNTSFCFLDIRSPGLGDTAMYLCATSRDRELSNQPQHFGDGTRLSIL.

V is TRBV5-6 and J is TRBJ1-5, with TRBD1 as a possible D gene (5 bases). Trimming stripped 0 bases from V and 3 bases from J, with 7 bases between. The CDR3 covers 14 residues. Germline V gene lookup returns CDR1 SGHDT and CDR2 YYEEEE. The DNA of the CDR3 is TGTGCCAGCAGCTTGGGACAGAACAATCAGCCCCAGCATTTT. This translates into CASSLGQNNQPQHF. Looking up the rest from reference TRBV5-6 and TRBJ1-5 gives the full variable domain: DAGVTQSPTHLIKTRGQQVTLRCSPKSGHDTVSWYQQALGQGPQFIFQYYEEEERQRGNFPDRFSGHQFPNYSSELNVNALLLGDSALYLCASSLGQNNQPQHFGDGTRLSIL.

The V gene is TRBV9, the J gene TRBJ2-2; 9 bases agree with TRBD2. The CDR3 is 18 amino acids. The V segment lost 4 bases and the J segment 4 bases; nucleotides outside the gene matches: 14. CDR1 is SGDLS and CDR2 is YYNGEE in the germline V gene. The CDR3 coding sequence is TGTGCCAGCAGCATATCTAGCGGGGCCGGGGCGTCCACCGGGGAGCTGTTTTTT. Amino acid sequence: CASSISSGAGASTGELFF.

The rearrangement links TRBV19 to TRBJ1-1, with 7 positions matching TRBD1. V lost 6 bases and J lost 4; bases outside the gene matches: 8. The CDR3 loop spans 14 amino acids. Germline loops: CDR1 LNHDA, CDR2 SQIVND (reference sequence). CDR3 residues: CASRIQGDSTEAFF. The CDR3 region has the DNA TGTGCCAGTAGGATTCAGGGGGATAGCACTGAAGCTTTCTTT.

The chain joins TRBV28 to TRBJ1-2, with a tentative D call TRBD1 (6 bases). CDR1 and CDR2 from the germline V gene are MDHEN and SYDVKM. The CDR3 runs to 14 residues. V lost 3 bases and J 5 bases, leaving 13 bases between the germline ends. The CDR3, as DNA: TGTGCCAGCAGTTTCAGGGGTCTACCTTATGGCTACACCTTC. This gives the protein CASSFRGLPYGYTF.

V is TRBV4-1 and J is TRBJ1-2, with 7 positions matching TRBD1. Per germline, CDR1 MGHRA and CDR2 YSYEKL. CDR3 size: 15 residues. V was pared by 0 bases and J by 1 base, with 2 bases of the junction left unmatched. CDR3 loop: CASSQDRGDNYGYTF. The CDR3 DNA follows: TGCGCCAGCAGCCAAGACAGGGGGGATAACTATGGCTACACCTTC.

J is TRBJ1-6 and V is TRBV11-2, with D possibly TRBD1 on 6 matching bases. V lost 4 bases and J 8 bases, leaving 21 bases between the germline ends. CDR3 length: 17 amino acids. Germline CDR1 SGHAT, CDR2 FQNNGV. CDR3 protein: CASSWGRGAVLHSPLHF. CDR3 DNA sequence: TGTGCCAGCAGCTGGGGCAGGGGTGCGGTATTACATTCACCCCTCCACTTT.

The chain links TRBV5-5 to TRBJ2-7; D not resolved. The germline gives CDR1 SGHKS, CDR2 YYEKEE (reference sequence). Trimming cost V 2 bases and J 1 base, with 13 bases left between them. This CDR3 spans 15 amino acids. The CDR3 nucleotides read TGTGCCAGCAGCTTAAATCCAGGTCTATCCTACGAGCAGTACTTC. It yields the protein CASSLNPGLSYEQYF. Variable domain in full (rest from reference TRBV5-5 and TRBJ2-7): DAGVTQSPTHLIKTRGQQVTLRCSPISGHKSVSWYQQVLGQGPQFIFQYYEKEERGRGNFPDRFSARQFPNYSSELNVNALLLGDSALYLCASSLNPGLSYEQYFGPGTRLTVT.

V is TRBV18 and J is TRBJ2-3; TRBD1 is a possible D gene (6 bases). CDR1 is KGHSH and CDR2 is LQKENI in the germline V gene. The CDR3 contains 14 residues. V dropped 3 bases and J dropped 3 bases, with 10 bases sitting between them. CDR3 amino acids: CASSPDRKTDTQYF. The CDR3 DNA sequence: TGTGCCAGCTCACCCGACAGGAAGACAGATACGCAGTATTTT.

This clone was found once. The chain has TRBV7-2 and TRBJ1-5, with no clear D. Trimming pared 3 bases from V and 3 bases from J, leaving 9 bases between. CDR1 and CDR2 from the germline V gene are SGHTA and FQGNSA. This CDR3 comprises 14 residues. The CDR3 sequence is CASSFGLVNQPQHF. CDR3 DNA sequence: TGTGCCAGCAGCTTTGGGCTCGTCAATCAGCCCCAGCATTTT.

The CDR3 sequence is CASSINRELTNYGYTF. In DNA, the CDR3 is TGTGCCAGTAGTATCAATAGGGAGCTAACTAACTATGGCTACACCTTC. The gene calls are TRBV19 and TRBJ1-2; D remains ambiguous. Germline V gene data show CDR1 as LNHDA and CDR2 as SQIVND (reference sequence). The CDR3 runs 16 residues. V lost 3 bases, J lost 0 bases, and 14 bases lay in between.

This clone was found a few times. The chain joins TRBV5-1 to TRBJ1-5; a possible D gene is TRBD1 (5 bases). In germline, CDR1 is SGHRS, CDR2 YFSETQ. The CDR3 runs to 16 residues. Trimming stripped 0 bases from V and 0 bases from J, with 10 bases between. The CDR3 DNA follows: TGCGCCAGCAGCTTGGCCGGGGGGACTAGCAATCAGCCCCAGCATTTT. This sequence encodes CASSLAGGTSNQPQHF.

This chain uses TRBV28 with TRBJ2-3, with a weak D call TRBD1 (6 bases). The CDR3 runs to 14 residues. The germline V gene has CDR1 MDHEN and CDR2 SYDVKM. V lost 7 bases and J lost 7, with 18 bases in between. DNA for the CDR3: TGTGCCAGCACCCCCGGGACAATTCGGCATACGCAGTATTTT. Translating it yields CASTPGTIRHTQYF.

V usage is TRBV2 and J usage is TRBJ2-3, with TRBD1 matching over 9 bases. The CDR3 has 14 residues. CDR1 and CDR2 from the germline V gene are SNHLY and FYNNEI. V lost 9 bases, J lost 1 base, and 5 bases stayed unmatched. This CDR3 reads CARGTGPGTDTQYF. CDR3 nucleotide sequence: TGTGCCAGGGGGACAGGGCCTGGCACAGATACGCAGTATTTT.

Here the CDR3 reads CASSYSREKLFF. CDR3 in DNA: TGTGCCAGCAGTTACTCGCGTGAAAAACTGTTTTTT. This sequence joins TRBV6-5 and TRBJ1-4; D remains unclear. Germline assignment: CDR1 MNHEY and CDR2 SVGAGI. CDR3 length: 12 amino acids. Trimming stripped 0 bases from V and 7 bases from J, with 3 bases between.

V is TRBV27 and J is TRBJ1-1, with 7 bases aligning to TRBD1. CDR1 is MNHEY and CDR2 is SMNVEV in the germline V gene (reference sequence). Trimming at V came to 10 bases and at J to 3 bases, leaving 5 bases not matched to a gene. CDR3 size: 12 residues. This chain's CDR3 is CATRTGDTEAFF. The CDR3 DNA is TGTGCCACACGTACAGGGGACACTGAAGCTTTCTTT.